This T cell receptor (beta chain) was sequenced during a study of T cell clonality in common variable immunodeficiency. Study-wide results and limits: Reportedly, TCR beta sequences from common variable immunodeficiency showed fewer deletions and N-nucleotide insertions. Compared with healthy controls, CVID subjects showed increased TCRbeta clonality, mostly in about a third.

Germline V gene sequence: CDR1 SGHVS, CDR2 FNYEAQ. This CDR3 is 13 amino acids long. The germline V and J ends were trimmed by 5 bases and 4 bases, with 9 bases remaining between them. CVID subjects had received replacement immunoglobulin for at least one year. Donors gave roughly 4.5 to 9 ml heparinized peripheral whole blood. This clone was found many times. What it binds is unknown. The read ends 3 residues shy of where the CDR3 ends; the end is completed using the germline J gene. Assay used: immunoSEQ multiplex PCR; TCRdb lists only in-frame clones, some missing. The sample shows about 28,000 clones, no singletons; the ten largest hold approximately 3%.

Sequenced sample: peripheral blood mononuclear cells. This chain uses TRBV7-6 with TRBJ1-5; D not certain. The sequence was collected from a human donor with common variable immunodeficiency. The part of the CDR3 DNA that was read is TGTGCCAGCAGCCTAGACACAAATCAGCCC. Amino acids: CASSLDTNQP. The entire CDR3 is CASSLDTNQPQHF. Complete variable domain (other parts from reference TRBV7-6 and TRBJ1-5): GAGVSQSPRYKVTKRGQDVALRCDPISGHVSLYWYRQALGQGPEFLTYFNYEAQQDKSGLPNDRFSAERPEGSISTLTIQRTEQRDSAMYRCASSLDTNQPQHFGDGTRLSIL.